Listed here is a single T cell receptor (beta chain). Via MiXCR, TCRdb re-called the 5' RACE reads, giving one row per CDR3 protein. The sample comprises about 18,000 distinct CDR3 sequences, 7% to 10% of which are singletons, and around 21% rests with the top ten. Germline CDR1 is SGHDN and CDR2 is FVKESK. CDR3 length: 15 amino acids. V lost 6 bases and J 5 bases, leaving 16 bases between the germline ends. The time point here: blood at routine non-recurrence follow-up after resection. This entry belongs to a study of spatial heterogeneity in lung cancer. About the study: As counted in raw reads, each unique TCR and UMI combination appeared more than ten times on average.

This TCR was sampled from a male donor with early-stage non-small cell lung cancer. The sample was PBMCs, taken at follow-up. The V call is TRBV14, the J call TRBJ1-4, with D possibly TRBD1 on 5 matching bases. In nucleotides, the CDR3 is TGTGCCAGCAGTGCTCAAAGACAGCCCAATGAAAAACTGTTTTTT. Residues: CASSAQRQPNEKLFF.